This TCR beta chain was found in a study of beta chain features in type 1 diabetes. Study summary: Age, gender, cell numbers and subset yield matched between patients and controls.

A note on this clone: The antigen is not known.

This CDR3 has 15 residues. CDR1 is PRHDT and CDR2 is FYEKMQ in the germline V gene (reference sequence). Germline trimming cut 8 bases from V and 1 base from J; bases unmatched to any gene: 7. Purity above 95% was achieved in all sorted populations. The study reverse transcribed the entire isolated RNA, so it sequenced expressed TCRB transcripts. TCRdb keeps only in-frame clones here, not all; method: immunoSEQ multiplex PCR. The data hold more than 350,000 clones, with 10% to 12% observed a single time. Overall study findings and caveats: Reduced insertions and increased deletions marked VDJ junctions in type 1 diabetes patients. Patients' naive, central memory and regulatory TCRB repertoires appeared more alike than those of healthy donors.

Material: naive CD4+ T cells from blood. The chain recombines TRBV13 with TRBJ2-1; TRBD2 matches at 8 bases. This receptor was taken from a woman between 18 and 30 years old in good health. This chain's CDR3 is CASHILAESYNEQFF. Here the CDR3 DNA reads TGTGCCAGCCACATACTAGCGGAGTCCTACAATGAGCAGTTCTTC.